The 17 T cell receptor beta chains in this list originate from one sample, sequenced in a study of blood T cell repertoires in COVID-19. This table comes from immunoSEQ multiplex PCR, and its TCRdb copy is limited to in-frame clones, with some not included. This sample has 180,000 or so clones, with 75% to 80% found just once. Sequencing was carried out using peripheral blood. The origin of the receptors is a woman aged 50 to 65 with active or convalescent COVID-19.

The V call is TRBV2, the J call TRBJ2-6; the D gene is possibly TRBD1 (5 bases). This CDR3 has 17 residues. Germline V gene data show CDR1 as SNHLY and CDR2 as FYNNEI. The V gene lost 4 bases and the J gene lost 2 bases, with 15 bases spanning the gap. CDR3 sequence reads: CASSASRQGTGANVLTF. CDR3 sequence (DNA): TGTGCCAGCAGTGCGTCGAGGCAGGGAACTGGGGCCAACGTCCTGACTTTC.

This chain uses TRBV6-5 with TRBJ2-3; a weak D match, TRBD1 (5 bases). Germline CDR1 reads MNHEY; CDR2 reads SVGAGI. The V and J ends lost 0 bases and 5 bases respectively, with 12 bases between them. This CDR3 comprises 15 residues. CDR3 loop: CASSYSAGRQDTQYF. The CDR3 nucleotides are TGTGCCAGCAGTTACTCGGCAGGGCGGCAAGATACGCAGTATTTT.

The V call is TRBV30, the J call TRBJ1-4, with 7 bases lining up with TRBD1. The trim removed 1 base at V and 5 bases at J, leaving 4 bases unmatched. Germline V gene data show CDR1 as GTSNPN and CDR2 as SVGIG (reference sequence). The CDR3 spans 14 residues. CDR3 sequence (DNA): TGTGCCTGGAGTGCCGGGACAGTAAATGAAAAACTGTTTTTT. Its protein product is CAWSAGTVNEKLFF.

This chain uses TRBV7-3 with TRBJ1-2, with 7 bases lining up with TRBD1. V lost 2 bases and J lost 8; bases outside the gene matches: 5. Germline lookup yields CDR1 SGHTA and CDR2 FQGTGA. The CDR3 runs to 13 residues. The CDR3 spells CASSLDREVGYTF. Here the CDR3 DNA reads TGTGCCAGCAGCTTAGACAGGGAGGTCGGCTACACCTTC.

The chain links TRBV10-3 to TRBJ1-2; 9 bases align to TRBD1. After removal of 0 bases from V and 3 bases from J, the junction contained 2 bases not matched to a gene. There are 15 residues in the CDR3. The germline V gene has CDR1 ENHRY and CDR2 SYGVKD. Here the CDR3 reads CAISESDRGDYGYTF. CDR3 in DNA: TGTGCCATCAGTGAGTCTGACAGGGGGGACTATGGCTACACCTTC.

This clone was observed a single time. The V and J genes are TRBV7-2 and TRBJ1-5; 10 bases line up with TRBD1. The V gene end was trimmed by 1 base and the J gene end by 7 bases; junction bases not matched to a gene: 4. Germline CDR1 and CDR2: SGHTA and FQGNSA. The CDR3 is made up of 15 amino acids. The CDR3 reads CASSLGQGAGQPQHF. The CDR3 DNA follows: TGTGCCAGCAGCTTAGGACAGGGGGCCGGGCAGCCCCAGCATTTT.

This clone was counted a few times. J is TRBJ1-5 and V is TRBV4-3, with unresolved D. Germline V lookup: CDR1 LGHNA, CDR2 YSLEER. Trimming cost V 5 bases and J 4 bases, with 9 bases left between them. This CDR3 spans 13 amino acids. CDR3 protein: CASSMRENQPQHF. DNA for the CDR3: TGCGCCAGCAGCATGCGGGAGAATCAGCCCCAGCATTTT.

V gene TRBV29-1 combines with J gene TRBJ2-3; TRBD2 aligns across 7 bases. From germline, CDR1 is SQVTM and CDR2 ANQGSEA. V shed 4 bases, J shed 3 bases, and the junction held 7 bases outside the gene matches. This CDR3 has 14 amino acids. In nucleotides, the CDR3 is TGCAGCGTTGGAATAGCGGGCTTAACAGATACGCAGTATTTT. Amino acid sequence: CSVGIAGLTDTQYF.

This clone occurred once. The CDR3 nucleotides read TGCAGTGCTCCCAGGGGGGATGAGCAGTTCTTC. This gives the protein CSAPRGDEQFF. The V and J genes are TRBV20-1 and TRBJ2-1, with D tentatively TRBD1 (7 bases). The CDR3 is 11 residues long. CDR1 is DFQATT and CDR2 is SNEGSKA in the germline V gene (reference sequence). V gave up 5 bases and J gave up 8 bases, with 10 bases separating them.

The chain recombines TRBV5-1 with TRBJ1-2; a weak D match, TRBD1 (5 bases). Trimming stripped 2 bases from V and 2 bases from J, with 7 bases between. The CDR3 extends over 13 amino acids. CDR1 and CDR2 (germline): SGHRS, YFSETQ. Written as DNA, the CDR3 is TGCGCCAGCAGCTTTCAGGGAAACTATGGCTACACCTTC. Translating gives CASSFQGNYGYTF.

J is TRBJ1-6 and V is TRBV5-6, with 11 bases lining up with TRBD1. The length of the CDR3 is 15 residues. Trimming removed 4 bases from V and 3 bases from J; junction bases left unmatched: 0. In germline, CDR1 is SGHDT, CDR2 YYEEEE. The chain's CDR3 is CASSGTGGYNSPLHF. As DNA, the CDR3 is TGTGCCAGCAGCGGGACAGGGGGCTATAATTCACCCCTCCACTTT. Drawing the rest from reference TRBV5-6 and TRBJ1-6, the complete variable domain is DAGVTQSPTHLIKTRGQQVTLRCSPKSGHDTVSWYQQALGQGPQFIFQYYEEEERQRGNFPDRFSGHQFPNYSSELNVNALLLGDSALYLCASSGTGGYNSPLHFGNGTRLTVT.

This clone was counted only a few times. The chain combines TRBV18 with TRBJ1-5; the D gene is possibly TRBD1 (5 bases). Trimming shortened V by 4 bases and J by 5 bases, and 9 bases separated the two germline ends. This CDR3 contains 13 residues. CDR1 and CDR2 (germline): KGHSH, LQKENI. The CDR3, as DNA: TGTGCCAGCTCACGACTCAGGGATCAGCCCCAGCATTTT. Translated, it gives CASSRLRDQPQHF.

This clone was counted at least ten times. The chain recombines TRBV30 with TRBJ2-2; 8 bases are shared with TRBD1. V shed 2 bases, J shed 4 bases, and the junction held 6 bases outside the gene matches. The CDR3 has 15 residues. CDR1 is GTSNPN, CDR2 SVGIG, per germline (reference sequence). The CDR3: CAWSFRTGLTGELFF. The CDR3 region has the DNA TGTGCCTGGAGTTTTAGGACAGGGCTCACCGGGGAGCTGTTTTTT. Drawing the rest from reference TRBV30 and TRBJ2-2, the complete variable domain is SQTIHQWPATLVQPVGSPLSLECTVEGTSNPNLYWYRQAAGRGLQLLFYSVGIGQISSEVPQNLSASRPQDRQFILSSKKLLLSDSGFYLCAWSFRTGLTGELFFGEGSRLTVL.

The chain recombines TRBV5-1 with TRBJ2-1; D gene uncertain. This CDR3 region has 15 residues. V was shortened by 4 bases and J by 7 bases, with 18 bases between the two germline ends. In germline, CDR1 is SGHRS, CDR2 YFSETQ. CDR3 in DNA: TGCGCCAGCAGCGATGTATCTGGTAGATGGAATGAGCAGTTCTTC. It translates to CASSDVSGRWNEQFF.

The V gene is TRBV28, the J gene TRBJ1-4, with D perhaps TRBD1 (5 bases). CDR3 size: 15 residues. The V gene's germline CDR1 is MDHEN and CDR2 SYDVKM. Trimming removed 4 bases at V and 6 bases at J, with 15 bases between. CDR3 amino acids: CASSSVGARDEKLFF. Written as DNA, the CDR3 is TGTGCCAGCAGTTCGGTAGGGGCCAGGGATGAAAAACTGTTTTTT.

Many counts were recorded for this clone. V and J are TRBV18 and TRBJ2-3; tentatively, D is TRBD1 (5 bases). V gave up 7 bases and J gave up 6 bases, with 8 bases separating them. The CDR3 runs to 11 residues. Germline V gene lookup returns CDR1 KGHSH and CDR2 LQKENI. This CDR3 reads CASFRDDTQYF. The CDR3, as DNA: TGTGCCAGCTTCAGGGATGATACGCAGTATTTT.

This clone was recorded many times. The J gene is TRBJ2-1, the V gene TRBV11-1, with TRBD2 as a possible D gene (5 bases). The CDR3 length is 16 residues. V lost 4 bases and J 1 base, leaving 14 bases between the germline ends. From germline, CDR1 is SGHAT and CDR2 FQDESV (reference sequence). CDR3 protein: CASSSLGVGSYNEQFF. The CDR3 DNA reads TGTGCCAGCAGCTCCCTGGGAGTAGGGTCCTACAATGAGCAGTTCTTC.